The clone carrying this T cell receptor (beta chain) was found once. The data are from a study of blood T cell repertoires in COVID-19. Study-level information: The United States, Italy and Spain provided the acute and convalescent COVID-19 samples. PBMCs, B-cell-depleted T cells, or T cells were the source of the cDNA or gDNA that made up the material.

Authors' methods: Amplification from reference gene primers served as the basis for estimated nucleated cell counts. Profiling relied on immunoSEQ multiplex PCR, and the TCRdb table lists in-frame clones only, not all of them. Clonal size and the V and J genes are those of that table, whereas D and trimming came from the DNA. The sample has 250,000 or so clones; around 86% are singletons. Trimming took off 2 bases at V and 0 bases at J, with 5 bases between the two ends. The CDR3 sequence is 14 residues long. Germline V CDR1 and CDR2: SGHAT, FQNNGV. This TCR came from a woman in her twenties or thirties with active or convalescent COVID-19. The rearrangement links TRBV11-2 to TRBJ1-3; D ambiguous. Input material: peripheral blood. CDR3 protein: CASSLQISGNTIYF. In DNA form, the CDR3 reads TGTGCCAGCAGCTTACAAATCTCTGGAAACACCATATATTTT.